Presented here are 9 T cell receptor beta chains from one specimen sequenced in a study of CD8+ T cells in alopecia areata. RNA extraction and reverse transcription yielded cDNA as sequencing template. TCRdb keeps only in-frame clones here, not all; method: immunoSEQ multiplex PCR. The table has over 150,000 clones, about 53% seen once. Treatment described: oral pan-JAK inhibitor, 5-10 mg twice daily. Sequences were derived from CD8+ T cells sorted from blood, sampled at week 24, from a patient treated with tofacitinib. These receptors all come from a human donor with alopecia areata.

This sequence joins TRBV6-5 and TRBJ2-2; tentative D call: TRBD1 (6 bases). The germline V gene encodes CDR1 MNHEY and CDR2 SVGAGI. The CDR3 totals 14 residues. Trimming left V 4 bases short and J 2 bases short, with 8 bases between. CDR3 protein: CASSFGTNTGELFF. Here the CDR3 DNA reads TGTGCCAGCAGTTTCGGGACAAACACCGGGGAGCTGTTTTTT.

This chain joins TRBV13 and TRBJ1-1, with D tentatively TRBD1 (5 bases). The CDR3 extends over 14 amino acids. The germline V gene has CDR1 PRHDT and CDR2 FYEKMQ (reference sequence). The V end lost 5 bases, the J end lost 1 base, and 11 bases lay between the germline ends. CDR3 nucleotide sequence: TGTGCCAGCAGCCTGACAGAAACGAACACTGAAGCTTTCTTT. Protein product: CASSLTETNTEAFF.

CDR3 amino acids: CAISERETEAFF. CDR3 coding DNA: TGTGCCATCAGTGAACGAGAAACTGAAGCTTTCTTT. The genes are TRBV10-3 and TRBJ1-1; no reliable D call. The CDR3 totals 12 residues. V was trimmed by 3 bases and J by 5 bases, leaving 7 bases between them. Germline V CDR1 and CDR2: ENHRY, SYGVKD.

Details on this clone: The sample has other DNA sequences that encode this CDR3 too. The rearrangement joins TRBV30 to TRBJ1-5; D is undetermined. Germline CDR1 is GTSNPN and CDR2 is SVGIG (reference sequence). CDR3 size: 12 residues. V lost 0 bases, J lost 4 bases, and 4 bases lay in between. The CDR3 here is CAWSVENQPQHF. The CDR3 DNA sequence: TGTGCCTGGAGTGTAGAGAATCAGCCCCAGCATTTT.

The chain has TRBV7-6 and TRBJ2-5, with D perhaps matching TRBD1 or TRBD2 (5 bases each). Trimming removed 4 bases at V and 1 base at J, with 10 bases between. Germline V gene data show CDR1 as SGHVS and CDR2 as FNYEAQ. The CDR3 is 14 amino acids. Written as DNA, the CDR3 is TGTGCCAGCAGCTGGGGACCTCGCCAAGAGACCCAGTACTTC. This codes for CASSWGPRQETQYF.

The chain has TRBV5-6 and TRBJ1-2; D might be TRBD1 (6 bases). This CDR3 is built from 15 residues. V was shortened by 0 bases and J by 2 bases, with 11 bases between the two germline ends. Germline V gene sequence: CDR1 SGHDT, CDR2 YYEEEE. For the CDR3, the DNA is TGTGCCAGCAGCTTGGAGCAGGGGAGGAACTATGGCTACACCTTC. Translation: CASSLEQGRNYGYTF. Drawing the rest from reference TRBV5-6 and TRBJ1-2, the complete variable domain is DAGVTQSPTHLIKTRGQQVTLRCSPKSGHDTVSWYQQALGQGPQFIFQYYEEEERQRGNFPDRFSGHQFPNYSSELNVNALLLGDSALYLCASSLEQGRNYGYTFGSGTRLTVV.

The V gene is TRBV7-2, the J gene TRBJ2-5; the D is unclear. Trimming shortened V by 4 bases and J by 4 bases, and 16 bases separated the two germline ends. Germline values: CDR1 SGHTA, CDR2 FQGNSA. The CDR3 sequence is 15 residues long. The CDR3 sequence is CASSSSPSGRETQYF. CDR3 coding DNA: TGTGCCAGCAGCTCCTCCCCCTCAGGCCGAGAGACCCAGTACTTC.

This clone was counted only a few times. The chain's CDR3 is CASSLVGSSYEQYF. The CDR3 coding sequence is TGTGCCAGCAGCTTAGTAGGGAGCTCCTACGAGCAGTACTTC. The V call is TRBV13, the J call TRBJ2-7, with D possibly TRBD2 on 5 matching bases. V dropped 1 base and J dropped 0 bases, with 7 bases sitting between them. Germline V gene lookup returns CDR1 PRHDT and CDR2 FYEKMQ (reference sequence). The CDR3 is made up of 14 amino acids.

The chain couples TRBV4-1 to TRBJ1-6, with 7 bases matching TRBD1. The V gene end was trimmed by 4 bases and the J gene end by 10 bases; junction bases not matched to a gene: 7. Per the germline V gene, CDR1 is MGHRA and CDR2 is YSYEKL. The CDR3 consists of 14 residues. CDR3 sequence: CASSLGGAYSPLHF. The CDR3 DNA is TGCGCCAGCAGCCTAGGGGGCGCATACTCACCCCTCCACTTT.